This TCR beta chain was captured in a study of CD8 T cells in Susac syndrome. CDR1 and CDR2 (germline): DFQATT, SNEGSKA (reference sequence). V was cut by 6 bases and J by 3 bases, with 12 bases left in between. The CDR3 runs to 12 residues. With random hexamers, reverse transcription was performed on about 0.5 to 1 ug of RNA. TCR beta CDR3 was amplified by immunoSEQ covering 54 Vbeta and 13 Jbeta. TCRdb reprocessed the immunoSEQ multiplex PCR reads with MiXCR, giving one entry per CDR3 protein. The sample yields approximately 140,000 distinct CDR3 sequences, 85% to 95% seen once. The CD8+ and CD4+ T cells were isolated magnetically using a negative isolation approach, whereas the TEMRA cells were enriched by FACS.

The rearrangement links TRBV20-1 to TRBJ2-7; possibly TRBD1 for D (7 bases). The sequencing sample was made of CD4+ T cells from PBMCs. This sequence was found in a human donor with multiple sclerosis. The CDR3 DNA is TGCAGTGCACAGGGGAGGAGCTACGAGCAGTACTTC. Amino acids: CSAQGRSYEQYF.